The subject of this entry is one T cell receptor beta chain. It has no known antigen specificity. No clone much larger than this one lies a single base away; base qualities are absent. V is pruned by 5 bases and J by 0 bases, leaving 5 bases of the junction without a gene match. The CDR3, from cysteine to phenylalanine, totals 15 residues. Of all the DNA, just the CDR3 is kept, 45 bases in frame from base 1. CDR1 is given as LNHDA and CDR2 as SQIVND, both from the germline V gene (reference sequence). Libraries were built with the immunoSEQ multiplex PCR assay. This is the immuneACCESS table as TCRdb keeps it, with only in-frame sequences that have V and J called. A part of the clones is gone; compared with another copy, unresolved V genes explain less than half, and the rest is unexplained. A total of 50,000 to 65,000 clones appear in this sample, about 89% of them only once. The ten top clones hold 0.76% of the sample.

This record belongs to a study of T cell changes during pregnancy in multiple sclerosis (dated by TCRdb to between 2018 and 2021). About the study as a whole: Changes in the T cell repertoire over the course of pregnancy were examined in this study in women with multiple sclerosis.

This chain is built from TRBV19 and TRBJ1-1, with 8 bases aligning to TRBD1. Specimen: CD4+ T cells from peripheral blood mononuclear cells, collected in the first trimester of pregnancy. This sequence originates from a female donor with multiple sclerosis, enrolled in a pregnancy study. The DNA sequence is as follows: TGTGCCAGTAGTCCTTGGACAGGGATGAACACTGAAGCTTTCTTT. This codes for CASSPWTGMNTEAFF.